Sequencing of this T cell receptor (beta chain) was carried out in a study of cytomegalovirus exposure and HLA in healthy donors. Broader study findings: One later analysis, an examination of the roughly 130 validation repertoires, found that first-cohort TCR clusters tended to co-occur in them. The authors listed 164 TCR beta chains as cytomegalovirus-associated.

Comments on this clone: As yet, its antigen is unknown.

This table comes from immunoSEQ multiplex PCR, and its TCRdb copy is limited to in-frame clones, with some not included. The table has about 160,000 clones, 86% seen once; the top ten hold around 2.4%. Source material: PBMCs. The receptor was derived from a woman aged 18 to 35 in good health and CMV-seronegative.

The CDR3 DNA follows: TGTGCCAGCAGCTTTAACAGGGTCGGCAATCAGCCCCAGCATTTT. It yields the protein CASSFNRVGNQPQHF. The chain carries TRBV13 and TRBJ1-5; perhaps TRBD1 as D (6 bases). V shed 3 bases and J shed 2 bases, with 11 bases lying between them. The CDR3 totals 15 residues. In germline, CDR1 is PRHDT, CDR2 FYEKMQ (reference sequence).